This is a list of T cell receptor beta chains from one sample in a study of cytomegalovirus exposure and HLA in healthy donors. TCRdb keeps only in-frame clones here, not all; method: immunoSEQ multiplex PCR. This sample has over 200,000 clones, with more than 75% found just once. The specimen sequenced was PBMCs. The receptors originated from a man aged 35 to 55 in good health and CMV-seropositive. The CDR3 runs from the conserved cysteine through the conserved F or W. Each record gives: V gene, J gene, clone size, D gene, CDR3 protein, CDR3 DNA. D genes are given only for firm matches. Clone size is stated in some rows and not others, as once, few, many or a class when expanded.

TRBV30,TRBJ2-3,NA,TRBD2,CAWSGTSGSIDTQYF,TGTGCCTGGAGTGGGACTAGCGGGAGCATAGATACGCAGTATTTT
TRBV2,TRBJ2-4,once,NA,CASSEAPPGADIQYF,TGTGCCAGCAGTGAAGCGCCCCCGGGAGCTGACATTCAGTACTTC
TRBV30,TRBJ1-4,NA,NA,CAWSDPGLATNEKLFF,TGTGCCTGGAGTGACCCCGGCCTAGCAACTAATGAAAAACTGTTTTTT
TRBV7-9,TRBJ2-7,NA,TRBD2,CASSSGLADLFYEQYF,TGTGCCAGCAGCTCGGGACTAGCGGATCTCTTCTACGAGCAGTACTTC
TRBV19,TRBJ2-3,NA,TRBD2,CASSVGLAGIAGTDTQYF,TGTGCCAGTAGTGTAGGGCTAGCGGGAATCGCGGGCACAGATACGCAGTATTTT
TRBV27,TRBJ1-4,NA,TRBD1,CASSPRQGLGEKLFF,TGTGCCAGCAGTCCTCGACAGGGACTCGGTGAAAAACTGTTTTTT
TRBV30,TRBJ1-3,NA,TRBD1,CAATGDGGNTIYF,TGTGCCGCGACAGGGGACGGTGGAAACACCATATATTTT
TRBV9,TRBJ2-7,NA,NA,CASSVGGESFYEQYF,TGTGCCAGCAGCGTAGGGGGGGAGTCCTTCTACGAGCAGTACTTC
TRBV6-1,TRBJ1-5,NA,NA,CATSAEQGPNQPQHF,TGTGCCACCTCCGCGGAGCAGGGCCCCAATCAGCCCCAGCATTTT
TRBV18,TRBJ1-2,NA,TRBD1,CASSLGQGYGYTF,TGTGCCAGCTCACTGGGACAGGGCTATGGCTACACCTTC
TRBV4-1,TRBJ2-1,NA,TRBD2,CASSQDGPGLDFYEQFF,TGCGCCAGCAGCCAGGACGGACCGGGACTAGATTTCTATGAGCAGTTCTTC
TRBV30,TRBJ2-5,NA,NA,CAWTHRRETQYF,TGTGCCTGGACCCACCGGCGGGAGACCCAGTACTTC
TRBV18,TRBJ2-6,few,NA,CASSPSMKSSSGANVLTF,TGTGCCAGCTCACCATCAATGAAATCTAGCTCTGGGGCCAACGTCCTGACTTTC
TRBV4-1,TRBJ2-2,NA,NA,CASSQQDTNTGELFF,TGCGCCAGCAGCCAACAGGACACCAACACCGGGGAGCTGTTTTTT
TRBV4-1,TRBJ1-4,NA,TRBD1,CASSLGDRGNEKLFF,TGCGCCAGCAGCCTCGGCGACAGGGGAAATGAAAAACTGTTTTTT
TRBV18,TRBJ1-1,NA,NA,CASSPTGPLNTEAFF,TGTGCCAGCTCACCTACAGGGCCGCTCAACACTGAAGCTTTCTTT
TRBV12-5,TRBJ2-1,NA,TRBD2,CASGLDRGGSVYNEQFF,TGTGCTAGTGGTTTAGATCGCGGCGGGAGTGTGTACAATGAGCAGTTCTTC
TRBV5-1,TRBJ1-3,NA,TRBD1,CASSPDRAPGNTIYF,TGCGCCAGCAGCCCCGACAGGGCGCCCGGAAACACCATATATTTT
TRBV6-6,TRBJ2-2,NA,TRBD1,CASSSRQGAGELFF,TGTGCCAGCAGTTCTCGACAGGGGGCCGGGGAGCTGTTTTTT
TRBV7-8,TRBJ1-5,NA,TRBD1,CASSPSGQGEQPQHF,TGTGCCAGCAGCCCGTCAGGACAGGGGGAACAGCCCCAGCATTTT
TRBV6-4,TRBJ2-1,NA,NA,CASSDLEWNEQFF,TGTGCCAGCAGTGACCTTGAGTGGAATGAGCAGTTCTTC
TRBV9,TRBJ2-7,NA,TRBD2,CASSVGSGRVYEQYF,TGTGCCAGCAGCGTAGGGAGCGGGAGGGTCTACGAGCAGTACTTC
TRBV11-2,TRBJ2-7,NA,NA,CASSPGLDRTSYEQYF,TGTGCCAGCAGCCCTGGGTTAGACAGGACCTCCTACGAGCAGTACTTC
TRBV6-5,TRBJ2-5,NA,TRBD2,CASTGGQETQYF,TGTGCCAGCACGGGGGGGCAAGAGACCCAGTACTTC
TRBV19,TRBJ1-5,once,NA,CASSIRNSDQPQHF,TGTGCCAGTAGTATCCGAAACAGTGATCAGCCCCAGCATTTT
TRBV27,TRBJ2-1,NA,NA,CASSTDRIGPNEQFF,TGTGCCAGCAGTACGGACAGAATAGGGCCTAATGAGCAGTTCTTC
TRBV7-2,TRBJ2-7,NA,NA,CVSSLSHSSYEQYF,TGTGTCAGCAGCTTAAGTCACAGCTCCTACGAGCAGTACTTC
TRBV19,TRBJ1-1,few,NA,CASTAEFYTEAFF,TGTGCCAGTACTGCGGAATTTTACACTGAAGCTTTCTTT
TRBV14,TRBJ1-5,NA,TRBD1,CASSRQGQGQPQHF,TGTGCCAGCAGCCGACAGGGCCAGGGTCAGCCCCAGCATTTT